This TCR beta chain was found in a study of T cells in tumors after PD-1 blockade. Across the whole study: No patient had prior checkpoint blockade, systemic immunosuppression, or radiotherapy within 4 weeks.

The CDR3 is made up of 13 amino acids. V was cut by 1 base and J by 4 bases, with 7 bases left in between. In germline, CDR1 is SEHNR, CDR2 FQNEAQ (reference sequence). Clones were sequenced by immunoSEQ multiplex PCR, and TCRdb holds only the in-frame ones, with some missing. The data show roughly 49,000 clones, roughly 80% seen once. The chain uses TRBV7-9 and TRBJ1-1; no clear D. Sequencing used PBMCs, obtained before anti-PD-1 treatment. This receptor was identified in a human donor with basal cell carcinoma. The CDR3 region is CASSLDLSTEAFF. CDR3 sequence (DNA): TGTGCCAGCAGCTTAGATCTTTCCACTGAAGCTTTCTTT.